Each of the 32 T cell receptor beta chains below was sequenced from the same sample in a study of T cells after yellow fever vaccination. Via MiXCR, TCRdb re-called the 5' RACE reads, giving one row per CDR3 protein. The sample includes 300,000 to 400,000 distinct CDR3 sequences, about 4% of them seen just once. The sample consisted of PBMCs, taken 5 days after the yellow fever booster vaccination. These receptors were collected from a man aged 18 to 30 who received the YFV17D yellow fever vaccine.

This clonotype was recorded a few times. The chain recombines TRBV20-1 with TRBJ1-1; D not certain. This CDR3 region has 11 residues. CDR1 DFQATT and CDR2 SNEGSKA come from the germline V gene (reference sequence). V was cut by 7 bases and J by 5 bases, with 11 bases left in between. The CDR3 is CSGKDWTEAFF. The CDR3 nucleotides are TGCAGTGGCAAGGATTGGACTGAAGCTTTCTTT.

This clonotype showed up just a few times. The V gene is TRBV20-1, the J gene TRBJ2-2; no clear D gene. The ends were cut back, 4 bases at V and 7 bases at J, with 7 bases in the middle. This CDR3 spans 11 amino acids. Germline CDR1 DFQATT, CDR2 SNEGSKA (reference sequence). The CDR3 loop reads CSAILLGELFF. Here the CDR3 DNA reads TGCAGTGCTATACTCCTCGGGGAGCTGTTTTTT.

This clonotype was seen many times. CDR3 coding DNA: TGTGCCAGCAGCTTAGACGGGACGGGTACCTACGAGCAGTACTTC. Protein product: CASSLDGTGTYEQYF. J is TRBJ2-7 and V is TRBV7-2; D is perhaps TRBD1 or TRBD2 (5 bases each). Germline assignment: CDR1 SGHTA and CDR2 FQGNSA. This CDR3 has 15 amino acids. Trimming left V 1 base short and J 2 bases short, with 12 bases between.

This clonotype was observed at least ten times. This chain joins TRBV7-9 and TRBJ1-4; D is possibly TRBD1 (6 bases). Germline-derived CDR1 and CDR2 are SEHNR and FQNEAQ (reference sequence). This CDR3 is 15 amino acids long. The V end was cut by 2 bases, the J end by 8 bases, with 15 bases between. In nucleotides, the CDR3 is TGTGCCAGCAGCTTACTCCGACAGGAACCAGAAAAACTGTTTTTT. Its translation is CASSLLRQEPEKLFF.

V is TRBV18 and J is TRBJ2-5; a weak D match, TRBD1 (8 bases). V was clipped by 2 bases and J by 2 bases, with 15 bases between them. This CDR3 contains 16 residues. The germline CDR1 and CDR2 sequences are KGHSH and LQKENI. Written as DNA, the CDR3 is TGTGCCAGCTCACCAAGACAGGGGAGGGAACAAGAGACCCAGTACTTC. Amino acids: CASSPRQGREQETQYF.

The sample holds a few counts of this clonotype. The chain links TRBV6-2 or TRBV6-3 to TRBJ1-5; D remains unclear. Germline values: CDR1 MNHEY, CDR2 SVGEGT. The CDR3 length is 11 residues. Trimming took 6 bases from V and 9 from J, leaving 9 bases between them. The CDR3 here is CASRYLGPQHF. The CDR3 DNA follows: TGTGCCAGCAGGTATCTGGGGCCCCAGCATTTT.

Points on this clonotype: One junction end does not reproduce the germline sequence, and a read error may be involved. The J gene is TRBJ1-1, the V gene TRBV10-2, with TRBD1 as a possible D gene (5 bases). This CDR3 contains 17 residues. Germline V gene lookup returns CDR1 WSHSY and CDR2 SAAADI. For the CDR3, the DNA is TGCGCCAGCAGTGAGTCTTTTGGAAGGGGACCTGCAACTGTAGCTTTCTTT. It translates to CASSESFGRGPATVAFF.

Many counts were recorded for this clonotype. CDR3: CASSLGQGLELFF. CDR3 nucleotide sequence: TGTGCCAGCAGTCTCGGACAGGGGCTTGAGCTGTTTTTT. The V and J genes are TRBV6-2 or TRBV6-3 and TRBJ1-4, with 9 positions matching TRBD1. There are 13 residues in the CDR3. V trimming: 5 bases; J trimming: 14 bases; junction bases outside the gene matches: 9. Germline lookup yields CDR1 MNHEY and CDR2 SVGEGT.

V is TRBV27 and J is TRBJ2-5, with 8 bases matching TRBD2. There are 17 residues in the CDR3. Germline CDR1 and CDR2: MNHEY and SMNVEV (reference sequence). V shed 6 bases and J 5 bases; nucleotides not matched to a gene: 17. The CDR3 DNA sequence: TGTGCCAGCAGCCTCGGGGTAGCGGGGATCGATGCGGAGACCCAGTACTTC. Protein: CASSLGVAGIDAETQYF.

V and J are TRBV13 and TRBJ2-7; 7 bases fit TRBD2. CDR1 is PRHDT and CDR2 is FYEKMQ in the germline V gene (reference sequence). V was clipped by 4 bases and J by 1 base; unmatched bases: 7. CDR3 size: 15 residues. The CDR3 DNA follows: TGTGCCAGCAGCTATAGTGGGGGGGGGTCCTACGAGCAGTACTTC. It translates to CASSYSGGGSYEQYF.

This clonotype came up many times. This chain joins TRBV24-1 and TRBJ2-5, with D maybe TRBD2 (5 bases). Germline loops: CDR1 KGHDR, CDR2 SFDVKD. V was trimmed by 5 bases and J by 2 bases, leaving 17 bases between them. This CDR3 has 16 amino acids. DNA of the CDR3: TGTGCCACCAGTGGCCCGAGGGAACAGAGACAAGAGACCCAGTACTTC. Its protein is CATSGPREQRQETQYF.

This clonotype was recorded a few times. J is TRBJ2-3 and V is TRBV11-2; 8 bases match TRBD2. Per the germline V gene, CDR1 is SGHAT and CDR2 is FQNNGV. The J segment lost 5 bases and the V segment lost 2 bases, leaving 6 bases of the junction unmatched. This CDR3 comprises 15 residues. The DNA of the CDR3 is TGTGCCAGCAGCTTACGGGCGGGGGGTAAAGATACGCAGTATTTT. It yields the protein CASSLRAGGKDTQYF.

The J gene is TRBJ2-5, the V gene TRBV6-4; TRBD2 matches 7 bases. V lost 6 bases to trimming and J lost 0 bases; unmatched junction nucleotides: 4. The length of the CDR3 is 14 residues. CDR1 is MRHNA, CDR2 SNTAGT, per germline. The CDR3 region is CASRVGGYQETQYF. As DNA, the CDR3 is TGTGCCAGCAGGGTGGGGGGGTACCAAGAGACCCAGTACTTC.

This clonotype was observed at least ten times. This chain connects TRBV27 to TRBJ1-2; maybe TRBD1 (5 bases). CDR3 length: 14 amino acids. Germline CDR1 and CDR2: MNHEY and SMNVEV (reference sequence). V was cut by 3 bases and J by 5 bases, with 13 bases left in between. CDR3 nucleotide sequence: TGTGCCAGCAGTTTGGTGGTCGGGGGGTATGGCTACACCTTC. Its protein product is CASSLVVGGYGYTF.

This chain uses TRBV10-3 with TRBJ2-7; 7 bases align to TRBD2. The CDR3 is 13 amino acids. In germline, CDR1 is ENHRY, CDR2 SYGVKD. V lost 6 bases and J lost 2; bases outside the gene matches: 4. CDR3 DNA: TGTGCCATCAGCCAGGGACTACCCTACGAGCAGTACGTC. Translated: CAISQGLPYEQYV.

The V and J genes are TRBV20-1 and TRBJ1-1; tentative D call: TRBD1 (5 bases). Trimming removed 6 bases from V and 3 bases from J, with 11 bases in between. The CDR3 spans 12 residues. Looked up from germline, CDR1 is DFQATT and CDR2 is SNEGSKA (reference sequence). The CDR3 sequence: CSAQSRDTEAFF. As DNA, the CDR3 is TGCAGTGCCCAGAGCAGGGACACTGAAGCTTTCTTT.

The CDR3 is CASSYSGTEGLGYTF. In nucleotides, the CDR3 is TGTGCCAGCAGTTACTCTGGGACGGAGGGACTTGGCTACACCTTC. V and J are TRBV6-5 and TRBJ1-2, with D possibly matching TRBD1 (5 bases). Germline V gene lookup returns CDR1 MNHEY and CDR2 SVGAGI. The length of the CDR3 is 15 residues. Deletions cut 0 bases from V and 7 bases from J, with 15 bases between.

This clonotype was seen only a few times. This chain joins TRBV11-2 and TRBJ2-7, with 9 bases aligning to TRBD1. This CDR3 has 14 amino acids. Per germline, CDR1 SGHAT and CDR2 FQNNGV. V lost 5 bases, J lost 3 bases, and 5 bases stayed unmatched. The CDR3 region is CASSPWDRDYEQYF. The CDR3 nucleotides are TGTGCCAGCAGCCCGTGGGACAGGGACTACGAGCAGTACTTC.

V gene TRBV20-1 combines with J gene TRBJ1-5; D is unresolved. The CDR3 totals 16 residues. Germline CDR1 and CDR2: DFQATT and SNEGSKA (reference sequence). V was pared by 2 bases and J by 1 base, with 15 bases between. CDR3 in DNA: TGCAGTGCTAGAAAAAGGTGGGGTATCAGCAATCAGCCCCAGCATTTT. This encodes CSARKRWGISNQPQHF.

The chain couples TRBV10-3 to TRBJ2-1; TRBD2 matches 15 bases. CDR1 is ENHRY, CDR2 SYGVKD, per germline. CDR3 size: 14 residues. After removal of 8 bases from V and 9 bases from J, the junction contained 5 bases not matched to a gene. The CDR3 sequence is CAIGRTSGGGEQFF. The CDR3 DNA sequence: TGTGCCATCGGAAGGACTAGCGGGGGGGGTGAGCAGTTCTTC.

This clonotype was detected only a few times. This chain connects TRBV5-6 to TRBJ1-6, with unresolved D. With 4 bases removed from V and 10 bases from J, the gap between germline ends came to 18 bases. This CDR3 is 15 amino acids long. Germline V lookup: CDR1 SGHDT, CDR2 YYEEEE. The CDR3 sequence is CASSQAGFLNSPLHF. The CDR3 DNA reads TGTGCCAGCAGCCAGGCAGGTTTTTTAAACTCACCCCTCCACTTT.

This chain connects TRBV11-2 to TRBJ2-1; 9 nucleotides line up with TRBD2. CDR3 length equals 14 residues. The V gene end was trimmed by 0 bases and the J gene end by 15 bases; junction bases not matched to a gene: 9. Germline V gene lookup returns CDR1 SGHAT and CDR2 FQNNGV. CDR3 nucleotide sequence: TGTGCCAGCAGCTTAGAGTTCTCAGCGGGGGGCGGGTTCTTC. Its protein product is CASSLEFSAGGGFF.

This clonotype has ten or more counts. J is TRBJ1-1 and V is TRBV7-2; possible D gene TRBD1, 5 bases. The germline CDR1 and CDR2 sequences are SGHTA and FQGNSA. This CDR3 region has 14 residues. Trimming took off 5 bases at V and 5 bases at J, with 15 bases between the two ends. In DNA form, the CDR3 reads TGTGCCAGCAGCCTAGAGAGGGGTCAGACTGAAGCTTTCTTT. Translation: CASSLERGQTEAFF.

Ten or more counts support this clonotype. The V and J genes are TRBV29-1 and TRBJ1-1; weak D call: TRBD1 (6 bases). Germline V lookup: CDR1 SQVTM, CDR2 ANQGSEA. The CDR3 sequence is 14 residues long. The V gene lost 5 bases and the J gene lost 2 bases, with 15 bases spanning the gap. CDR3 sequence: CSVFIQGANTEAFF. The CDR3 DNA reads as TGCAGCGTTTTTATACAGGGCGCTAACACTGAAGCTTTCTTT. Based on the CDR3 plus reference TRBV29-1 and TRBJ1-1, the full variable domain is SAVISQKPSRDICQRGTSLTIQCQVDSQVTMMFWYRQQPGQSLTLIATANQGSEATYESGFVIDKFPISRPNLTFSTLTVSNMSPEDSSIYLCSVFIQGANTEAFFGQGTRLTVV.

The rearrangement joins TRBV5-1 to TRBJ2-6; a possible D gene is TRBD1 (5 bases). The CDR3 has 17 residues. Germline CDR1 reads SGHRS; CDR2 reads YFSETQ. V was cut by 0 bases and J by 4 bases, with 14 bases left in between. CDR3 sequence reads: CASSLGDGHPGANVLTF. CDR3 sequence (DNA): TGCGCCAGCAGCTTGGGGGATGGACACCCCGGGGCCAACGTCCTGACTTTC. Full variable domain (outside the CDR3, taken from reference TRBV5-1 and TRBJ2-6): KAGVTQTPRYLIKTRGQQVTLSCSPISGHRSVSWYQQTPGQGLQFLFEYFSETQRNKGNFPGRFSGRQFSNSRSEMNVSTLELGDSALYLCASSLGDGHPGANVLTFGAGSRLTVL.

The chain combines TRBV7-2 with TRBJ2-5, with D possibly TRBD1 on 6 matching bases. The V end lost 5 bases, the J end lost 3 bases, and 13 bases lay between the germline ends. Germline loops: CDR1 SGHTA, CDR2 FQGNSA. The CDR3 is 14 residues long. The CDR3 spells CASSRATGKETQYF. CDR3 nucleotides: TGTGCCAGCAGCCGCGCGACAGGAAAAGAGACCCAGTACTTC.

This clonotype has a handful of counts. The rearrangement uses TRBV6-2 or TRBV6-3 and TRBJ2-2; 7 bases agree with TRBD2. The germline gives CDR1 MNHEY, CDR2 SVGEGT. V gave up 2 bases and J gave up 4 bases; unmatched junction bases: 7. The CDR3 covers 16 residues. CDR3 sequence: CASSYARGVLTGELFF. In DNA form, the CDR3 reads TGTGCCAGCAGTTACGCCCGGGGGGTCCTCACCGGGGAGCTGTTTTTT.

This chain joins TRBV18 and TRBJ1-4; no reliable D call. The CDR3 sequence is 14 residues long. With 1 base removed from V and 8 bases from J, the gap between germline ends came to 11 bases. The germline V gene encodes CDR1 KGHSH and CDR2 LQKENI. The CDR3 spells CASSPQHNEEKLFF. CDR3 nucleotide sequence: TGTGCCAGCTCACCACAACACAACGAGGAAAAACTGTTTTTT.

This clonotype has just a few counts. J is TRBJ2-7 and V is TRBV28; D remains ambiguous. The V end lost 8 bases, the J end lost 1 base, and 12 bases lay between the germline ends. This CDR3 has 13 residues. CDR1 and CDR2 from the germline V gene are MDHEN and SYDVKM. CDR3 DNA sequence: TGTGCCAGCGGACGGGTCGAATCCTACGAGCAGTACTTC. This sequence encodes CASGRVESYEQYF.

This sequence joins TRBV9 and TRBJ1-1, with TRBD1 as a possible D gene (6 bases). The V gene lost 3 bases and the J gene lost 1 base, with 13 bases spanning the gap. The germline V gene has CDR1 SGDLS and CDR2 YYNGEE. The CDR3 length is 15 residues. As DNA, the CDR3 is TGTGCCAGCAGCGAATACCAAGGGGGGAACACTGAAGCTTTCTTT. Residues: CASSEYQGGNTEAFF.

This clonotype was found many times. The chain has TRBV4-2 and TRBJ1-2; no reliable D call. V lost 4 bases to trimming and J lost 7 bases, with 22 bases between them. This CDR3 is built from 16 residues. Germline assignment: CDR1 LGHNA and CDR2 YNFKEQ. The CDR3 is CASSRTPTSLEAGYTF. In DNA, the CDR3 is TGTGCCAGCAGCCGCACGCCGACATCCCTTGAGGCTGGCTACACCTTC.

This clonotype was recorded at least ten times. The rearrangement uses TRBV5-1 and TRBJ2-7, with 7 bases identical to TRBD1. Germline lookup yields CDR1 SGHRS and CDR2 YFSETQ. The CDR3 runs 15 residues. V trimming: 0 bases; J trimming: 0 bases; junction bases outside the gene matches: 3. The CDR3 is CASSLDRGSSYEQYV. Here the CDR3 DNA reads TGCGCCAGCAGCTTGGACAGGGGTAGCTCCTACGAGCAGTACGTC.